This is a list of T cell receptor beta chains from one sample in a study of T cell clones after liver transplantation. Assay: immunoSEQ multiplex PCR; the TCRdb copy retains only in-frame clones and omits some. The table records 50,000 to 60,000 clones, 70% of them present only once. This material consisted of CD4+ T cells from blood, taken at the approximately 15-month timepoint. The receptors here all came from a human patient who received a liver transplant. Some T cells may be graft donor cells. The CDR3 runs from the conserved cysteine through the conserved F or W. The D gene is left open where the match is weak. Part of the rows lack a size; the others show once, few, many or a class for expanded clones.

D: .; size: few; V: TRBV7-2; J: TRBJ1-2; CDR3: CASSPDNNYGYTF; DNA: TGTGCCAGCAGCCCCGACAATAACTATGGCTACACCTTC
D: .; size: .; V: TRBV6-1; J: TRBJ1-6; CDR3: CASSEKGTGGVKNSPLHF; DNA: TGTGCCAGCAGTGAAAAGGGGACGGGAGGGGTGAAAAATTCACCCCTCCACTTT
D: TRBD1; size: once; V: TRBV19; J: TRBJ1-5; CDR3: CASSMGRGKSNQPQHF; DNA: TGTGCCAGTAGTATGGGCAGGGGGAAAAGCAATCAGCCCCAGCATTTT
D: .; size: .; V: TRBV10-3; J: TRBJ2-2; CDR3: CAISESGSINTGELFF; DNA: TGTGCCATCAGTGAGTCCGGATCTATAAACACCGGGGAGCTGTTTTTT
D: TRBD2; size: .; V: TRBV29-1; J: TRBJ2-1; CDR3: CSGDQTSGDNEQFF; DNA: TGCAGCGGTGATCAGACTAGCGGGGACAATGAGCAGTTCTTC
D: .; size: few; V: TRBV18; J: TRBJ2-7; CDR3: CASSPTRGAHEQYF; DNA: TGTGCCAGCTCACCAACTAGGGGGGCCCACGAGCAGTACTTC
D: TRBD2; size: .; V: TRBV4-2; J: TRBJ2-3; CDR3: CASSQGLAGGFEAQYF; DNA: TGTGCCAGCAGCCAAGGGCTAGCGGGGGGGTTTGAGGCGCAGTATTTT
D: .; size: .; V: TRBV18; J: TRBJ1-5; CDR3: CASSGGGENQPQHF; DNA: TGTGCCAGCTCCGGCGGGGGTGAAAATCAGCCCCAGCATTTT
D: .; size: .; V: TRBV6-1; J: TRBJ2-1; CDR3: CASTEGGEQFF; DNA: TGTGCCAGCACCGAAGGGGGGGAGCAGTTCTTC
D: .; size: .; V: TRBV27; J: TRBJ2-2; CDR3: CASMDLNTGELFF; DNA: TGTGCCAGTATGGACCTAAACACCGGGGAGCTGTTTTTT
D: .; size: .; V: TRBV19; J: TRBJ2-3; CDR3: CASTPGLITDTQYF; DNA: TGTGCCAGTACCCCCGGGCTTATCACAGATACGCAGTATTTT
D: .; size: few; V: TRBV5-6; J: TRBJ1-2; CDR3: CASSPWTEPNYGYTF; DNA: TGTGCCAGCAGCCCCTGGACAGAGCCTAACTATGGCTACACCTTC
D: TRBD1; size: many; V: TRBV19; J: TRBJ1-2; CDR3: CASSPSLGTGDYGYTF; DNA: TGTGCCAGTAGTCCATCCCTTGGGACAGGTGACTATGGCTACACCTTC
D: .; size: .; V: TRBV4-2; J: TRBJ2-4; CDR3: CASSQDIGVGAKNIQYF; DNA: TGTGCCAGCAGCCAAGATATAGGTGTGGGGGCCAAAAACATTCAGTACTTC
D: .; size: once; V: TRBV20-1; J: TRBJ2-3; CDR3: CSASEPDTQYF; DNA: TGCAGTGCTAGCGAGCCAGATACGCAGTATTTT
D: .; size: .; V: TRBV4-2; J: TRBJ1-2; CDR3: CASSQDVLVGAPYGYTF; DNA: TGTGCCAGCAGCCAAGACGTTCTAGTGGGGGCTCCCTATGGCTACACCTTC
D: TRBD1; size: .; V: TRBV5-5; J: TRBJ2-7; CDR3: CASTDRGSYEQYF; DNA: TGTGCCAGCACCGACAGGGGCTCCTACGAGCAGTACTTC
D: .; size: .; V: TRBV19; J: TRBJ2-5; CDR3: CASSISGAQETQYF; DNA: TGTGCCAGTAGTATCTCCGGGGCCCAAGAGACCCAGTACTTC
D: .; size: .; V: TRBV20-1; J: TRBJ2-5; CDR3: CSARFQETQYF; DNA: TGCAGTGCTCGATTTCAAGAGACCCAGTACTTC
D: .; size: once; V: TRBV11-2; J: TRBJ1-2; CDR3: CASRTRDWVGYGYTF; DNA: TGTGCCAGCAGGACGAGGGACTGGGTTGGCTATGGCTACACCTTC
D: .; size: .; V: TRBV28; J: TRBJ1-1; CDR3: CASSLADMIMNTEAFF; DNA: TGTGCCAGCAGTTTGGCGGATATGATAATGAACACTGAAGCTTTCTTT
D: TRBD1; size: .; V: TRBV5-1; J: TRBJ2-3; CDR3: CASSRTGGDTQYF; DNA: TGCGCCAGCAGCCGGACAGGGGGAGATACGCAGTATTTT
D: TRBD2; size: .; V: TRBV7-8; J: TRBJ2-2; CDR3: CASSSRAGGNTGELFF; DNA: TGTGCCAGCAGCTCTAGAGCGGGGGGAAACACCGGGGAGCTGTTTTTT
D: .; size: .; V: TRBV30; J: TRBJ2-5; CDR3: CAWSVGGSSQETQYF; DNA: TGTGCCTGGAGTGTAGGGGGGTCAAGCCAAGAGACCCAGTACTTC
D: TRBD2; size: .; V: TRBV30; J: TRBJ2-2; CDR3: CASTHGAGAWSGELFF; DNA: TGTGCCTCGACTCACGGGGCGGGAGCGTGGTCCGGGGAGCTGTTTTTT
D: .; size: .; V: TRBV4-3; J: TRBJ2-3; CDR3: CASSQDWQGSTDTQYF; DNA: TGCGCCAGCAGCCAAGATTGGCAGGGAAGCACAGATACGCAGTATTTT
D: TRBD1; size: .; V: TRBV30; J: TRBJ1-3; CDR3: CAWERQGSGNTIYF; DNA: TGTGCCTGGGAACGACAGGGAAGTGGAAACACCATATATTTT
D: TRBD2; size: .; V: TRBV5-1; J: TRBJ2-1; CDR3: CASSLGLAGTSSYNEQFF; DNA: TGCGCCAGCAGCTTGGGACTAGCGGGCACGAGCTCCTACAATGAGCAGTTCTTC
D: TRBD1; size: .; V: TRBV9; J: TRBJ1-4; CDR3: CASSGGQGGEKLFF; DNA: TGTGCCAGCAGCGGGGGACAGGGCGGGGAAAAACTGTTTTTT
D: .; size: .; V: TRBV6-6; J: TRBJ1-3; CDR3: CASSYMPDTIYF; DNA: TGTGCCAGCAGTTACATGCCCGACACCATATATTTT
D: .; size: .; V: TRBV9; J: TRBJ1-3; CDR3: CASSVSDRNTIYF; DNA: TGTGCCAGCAGCGTATCCGACAGAAACACCATATATTTT
D: .; size: many; V: TRBV18; J: TRBJ1-1; CDR3: CASSPPWDTEAFF; DNA: TGTGCCAGCTCACCACCTTGGGACACTGAAGCTTTCTTT
D: .; size: few; V: TRBV28; J: TRBJ2-5; CDR3: CASSLPLRGRETQYF; DNA: TGTGCCAGCAGTTTACCCCTCCGGGGGAGGGAGACCCAGTACTTC
D: TRBD1; size: .; V: TRBV19; J: TRBJ2-7; CDR3: CASAPGTGDPPLYF; DNA: TGTGCCAGTGCGCCCGGGACAGGGGACCCTCCTCTGTACTTC
D: .; size: .; V: TRBV9; J: TRBJ2-5; CDR3: CASSVAPQETQYF; DNA: TGTGCCAGCAGCGTAGCGCCCCAAGAGACCCAGTACTTC
D: .; size: .; V: TRBV6-5; J: TRBJ1-5; CDR3: CASSYGNEGSQHF; DNA: TGTGCCAGCAGTTACGGCAACGAGGGGTCCCAGCATTTT
D: .; size: .; V: TRBV14; J: TRBJ2-2; CDR3: CASSPIWNTGELFF; DNA: TGTGCCAGCAGCCCTATTTGGAACACCGGGGAGCTGTTTTTT
D: .; size: .; V: TRBV7-8; J: TRBJ2-1; CDR3: CASSLAIAKNAHNEQFF; DNA: TGTGCCAGCAGCTTAGCTATAGCGAAGAACGCCCACAATGAGCAGTTCTTC
D: TRBD2; size: .; V: TRBV6-6; J: TRBJ2-1; CDR3: CASTRALAGVIREQFF; DNA: TGTGCCAGCACCCGTGCCTTAGCGGGAGTTATCCGTGAGCAGTTCTTC
D: .; size: few; V: TRBV30; J: TRBJ2-1; CDR3: CAWSGAGVNEQFF; DNA: TGTGCCTGGAGTGGTGCAGGGGTCAATGAGCAGTTCTTC
D: .; size: .; V: TRBV5-6; J: TRBJ1-4; CDR3: CASSLATSGNAGEKLFF; DNA: TGTGCCAGCAGCTTGGCGACGTCAGGGAATGCCGGTGAAAAACTGTTTTTT
D: .; size: .; V: TRBV4-3; J: TRBJ2-1; CDR3: CASSQDGRGYNEQFF; DNA: TGCGCCAGCAGCCAAGATGGTCGGGGCTACAATGAGCAGTTCTTC
D: .; size: .; V: TRBV27; J: TRBJ1-6; CDR3: CASSFMSLRGGASPLHF; DNA: TGTGCCAGCAGTTTTATGTCCTTAAGGGGCGGGGCTTCACCCCTCCACTTT
D: TRBD2; size: .; V: TRBV7-2; J: TRBJ2-3; CDR3: CASTYRGRTDTQYF; DNA: TGTGCCAGCACCTATCGCGGGAGGACAGATACGCAGTATTTT